This record concerns one T cell receptor (beta chain) sequence. How the authors handled the data: Nucleated cell counts were estimated from reference gene primer amplification. Assay: immunoSEQ multiplex PCR; the TCRdb copy retains only in-frame clones and omits some. V, J and clone size reflect that table, while D and trimming were determined from the DNA. The sample carries about 490,000 clones, 75% to 90% recorded once. The data are from a study of blood T cell repertoires in COVID-19. The wider study: Material from acute and convalescent COVID-19 was sourced from the United States, Italy and Spain. T cells, B-cell-depleted T cells, or PBMCs provided the cDNA or gDNA that served as material.

Germline-derived CDR1 and CDR2 are SGHTA and FQGNSA. The CDR3 consists of 12 residues. Trimming cost V 1 base and J 12 bases, with 13 bases left between them. Specimen: peripheral blood. This TCR derives from a human donor in a cohort sampled during active COVID-19. This chain uses TRBV7-2 with TRBJ2-7, with a possible D match to TRBD2 (5 bases). The CDR3 is CASSLDGGYRYF. The CDR3 DNA sequence: TGTGCCAGCAGCTTAGACGGCGGGTACCGGTACTTC.